A single sample is the source of the 18 T cell receptor beta chains below, sequenced in a study of monozygotic twins with inflammatory bowel disease. Reanalyzing the 5' RACE reads, TCRdb keeps one entry per CDR3 protein, without DNA. The table for this sample gives 80,000 or so distinct CDR3 sequences. The source material was blood. The receptors originated from a human donor with ulcerative colitis or Crohn's disease, or a healthy co-twin of an affected twin (not recorded which).

The chain is built from TRBV5-1 and TRBJ1-4; checking the TCRdb D call of TRBD1 is not possible without DNA. CDR3 length equals 15 residues. Germline V lookup: CDR1 SGHRS, CDR2 YFSETQ. The CDR3 here is CASTRLGTTNEKLFF.

J is TRBJ1-5 and V is TRBV7-3; TCRdb reports TRBD1, a call that lacks DNA to check it against. Germline assignment: CDR1 SGHTA and CDR2 FQGTGA. The CDR3 is 15 residues long. CDR3 region: CASGPGPKGEEPQHF.

The chain joins TRBV5-1 to TRBJ2-7. The CDR3 has 14 amino acids. Per the germline V gene, CDR1 is SGHRS and CDR2 is YFSETQ. The CDR3: CASSLGQEINEQYF. The full variable domain, completed using reference TRBV5-1 and TRBJ2-7, is KAGVTQTPRYLIKTRGQQVTLSCSPISGHRSVSWYQQTPGQGLQFLFEYFSETQRNKGNFPGRFSGRQFSNSRSEMNVSTLELGDSALYLCASSLGQEINEQYFGPGTRLTVT.

The chain couples TRBV3-1 to TRBJ1-2. Germline loops: CDR1 LGHDT, CDR2 YNNKEL (reference sequence). The CDR3 totals 13 residues. The CDR3 sequence: CASSSRIAYGYTF. The full variable domain, rest sourced from reference TRBV3-1 and TRBJ1-2, is DTAVSQTPKYLVTQMGNDKSIKCEQNLGHDTMYWYKQDSKKFLKIMFSYNNKELIINETVPNRFSPKSPDKAHLNLHINSLELGDSAVYFCASSSRIAYGYTFGSGTRLTVV.

The gene calls are TRBV10-3 and TRBJ2-1; TCRdb proposes TRBD2, but this gene call is untestable without DNA. The length of the CDR3 is 17 residues. Germline V gene sequence: CDR1 ENHRY, CDR2 SYGVKD. The CDR3 spells CAISERTSLGLYNEQFF.

The rearrangement links TRBV9 to TRBJ1-5; the TCRdb call, TRBD1, lacks DNA for checking. CDR1 is SGDLS, CDR2 YYNGEE, per germline. The CDR3 totals 15 residues. CDR3 protein: CASSVDPGEKQPQHF.

This chain joins TRBV19 and TRBJ2-1; the D call from TCRdb, TRBD1, cannot be confirmed without DNA. The germline CDR1 and CDR2 sequences are LNHDA and SQIVND (reference sequence). CDR3 length: 13 residues. Here the CDR3 reads CASSPDRGSEQFF.

The CDR3 loop is CASSYTGGADGYTF. The chain carries TRBV6-5 and TRBJ1-2; checking the TCRdb D call of TRBD1 is not possible without DNA. The CDR3 totals 14 residues. Germline CDR1 and CDR2: MNHEY and SVGAGI.

V usage is TRBV7-6 and J usage is TRBJ2-2; TCRdb names TRBD1, which stays unverified in the absence of DNA. Germline V gives CDR1 SGHVS, CDR2 FNYEAQ. This CDR3 has 17 amino acids. CDR3 sequence reads: CASSLNPTGMNTGELFF.

This sequence joins TRBV7-9 and TRBJ1-4. Germline V gene lookup returns CDR1 SEHNR and CDR2 FQNEAQ (reference sequence). The CDR3 length is 13 residues. The CDR3 sequence is CASSLLGREKLFF.

V is TRBV9 and J is TRBJ2-5. Germline CDR1 reads SGDLS; CDR2 reads YYNGEE. CDR3 length equals 14 residues. The CDR3 region is CASSVGIEQETQYF.

The rearrangement links TRBV5-1 to TRBJ1-1; TCRdb picks TRBD1, but there is no DNA to check that call. This CDR3 spans 14 amino acids. Germline V gene sequence: CDR1 SGHRS, CDR2 YFSETQ. The CDR3 is CASSFTGGVTEAFF.

The gene calls are TRBV15 and TRBJ2-1; TCRdb calls TRBD2, which cannot be checked without DNA. CDR1 is LNHNV, CDR2 YYDKDF, per germline (reference sequence). The CDR3 is 17 amino acids. This CDR3 reads CATSRDLGTSSYNEQFF.

The chain joins TRBV20-1 to TRBJ2-5; TCRdb gives TRBD1 as the D gene, but with no DNA this cannot be confirmed. The CDR3 totals 13 residues. The V gene's germline CDR1 is DFQATT and CDR2 SNEGSKA (reference sequence). CDR3 sequence reads: CSASGGAVETQYF.

The V and J genes are TRBV11-2 and TRBJ2-1; TCRdb's D gene call, TRBD2, goes unchecked for lack of DNA. This CDR3 is 17 amino acids long. CDR1 and CDR2 (germline): SGHAT, FQNNGV. The CDR3 region is CASSNTRTSGAYNEQFF.

V gene TRBV7-2 combines with J gene TRBJ1-1. This CDR3 spans 13 amino acids. Looked up from germline, CDR1 is SGHTA and CDR2 is FQGNSA. The CDR3 spells CASTFHMNTEAFF. Variable domain in full (rest from reference TRBV7-2 and TRBJ1-1): GAGVSQSPSNKVTEKGKDVELRCDPISGHTALYWYRQSLGQGLEFLIYFQGNSAPDKSGLPSDRFSAERTGGSVSTLTIQRTQQEDSAVYLCASTFHMNTEAFFGQGTRLTVV.

V is TRBV5-1 and J is TRBJ1-6; absent DNA, TCRdb's TRBD1 call cannot be checked. The length of the CDR3 is 14 residues. Per the germline V gene, CDR1 is SGHRS and CDR2 is YFSETQ. CDR3 region: CASSDTGWRSPLHF.

The J gene is TRBJ2-7, the V gene TRBV24-1; there is no DNA to check the TCRdb D call of TRBD1. CDR3 length: 12 amino acids. CDR1 is KGHDR, CDR2 SFDVKD, per germline. The CDR3 is CATSEERGEQYF.